Listed below are T cell receptor beta chains from one sample, sequenced in a study of beta chain features in type 1 diabetes. Sequencing was performed with immunoSEQ multiplex PCR; in TCRdb, only in-frame clones are kept and a portion is missing. The repertoire holds about 700,000 clones, around 15% seen once, with roughly 0.022% in the top ten. What was sequenced was naive CD4+ T cells from blood. Receptor source: a man between 18 and 29 years old with type 1 diabetes. Each CDR3 is given with its conserved first and last residue. D genes are given only for firm matches. Rows give clone size only sometimes, using once, few, many, or a class for an expanded clone.

-	TRBD2	TRBJ2-4	TRBV4-1	TGCGCCAGCAGCCACGCTGGGACTAGCGGGGGGGCCGGTCTTCAGTACTTC	CASSHAGTSGGAGLQYF
few	-	TRBJ1-1	TRBV7-9	TGTGCCAGCAGCGCCAGAACAGGGTGGGCCACTGAAGCTTTCTTT	CASSARTGWATEAFF
-	-	TRBJ1-6	TRBV2	TGTGCCAGCAAGTACGGGCTTGCAACACCCCTCCACTTT	CASKYGLATPLHF
few	-	TRBJ2-7	TRBV28	TGTGCCGCCCAAGATACGGGACTTTCCTACGAGCAGTACTTC	CAAQDTGLSYEQYF
few	-	TRBJ2-1	TRBV6-5	TGTGCCAGCAGTTACTCCGGACACAACAATGAGCAGTTCTTC	CASSYSGHNNEQFF
few	-	TRBJ2-4	TRBV25-1	TGTGCCAGCAGTGAATTTGGCAAGGCAAAAAACATTCAGTACTTC	CASSEFGKAKNIQYF
few	TRBD1	TRBJ2-7	TRBV7-8	TGTGCCAGCAGCCTTACAGGGGGTGGCTACGAGCAGTACTTC	CASSLTGGGYEQYF
-	-	TRBJ2-1	TRBV7-2	TGTGCCAGCAGGCTCAGGAATTCCAATGAGCAGTTCTTC	CASRLRNSNEQFF
few	TRBD1	TRBJ2-7	TRBV6-1	TGTGCCAGCCTCAGAGCGGGGACAGGGATCGACGAGCAGTACTTC	CASLRAGTGIDEQYF
few	-	TRBJ2-2	TRBV7-2	TGTGCCAGCAGCCCCCAGGGCGGGGAGCTGTTTTTT	CASSPQGGELFF
few	-	TRBJ2-5	TRBV5-1	TGCGCCAGCAGCCCTCGGACTACGCAAGAGACCCAGTACTTC	CASSPRTTQETQYF
-	TRBD1	TRBJ2-5	TRBV12-5	TGTGCTAGTGCCCCGGACAGGGGAATAGAGACCCAGTACTTC	CASAPDRGIETQYF
-	-	TRBJ2-7	TRBV5-1	TGCGCCAGCAGGACCGGGACACCATCCTACGAGCAGTACTTC	CASRTGTPSYEQYF
few	TRBD2	TRBJ2-5	TRBV14	TGTGCCAGCAGCCAATTACCCTCTAGCGGGGGCCAAGAGACCCAGTACTTC	CASSQLPSSGGQETQYF
-	TRBD2	TRBJ2-7	TRBV5-1	TGCGCCAGCAGCATGACTAGCGGGGGCTACGAGCAGTACTTC	CASSMTSGGYEQYF
few	-	TRBJ1-1	TRBV2	TGTGCCAGCAGTTACACTGAAGCTTTCTTT	CASSYTEAFF
-	-	TRBJ2-5	TRBV4-2	TGTGCCAGCAGCCGTACGAGCGTTCTTCAAGAGACCCAGTACTTC	CASSRTSVLQETQYF
-	-	TRBJ1-5	TRBV6-1	TGTGCCAGCAGTGATCGAACGAATCAGCCCCAGCATTTT	CASSDRTNQPQHF
-	-	TRBJ1-3	TRBV6-5	TGTGCCAGCAGAGCAAGCTCTGGAAACACCATATATTTT	CASRASSGNTIYF
-	-	TRBJ2-5	TRBV30	TGTGCCTGGAGTGTACCGGGCCTCGAGTACTTC	CAWSVPGLEYF
-	-	TRBJ2-3	TRBV11-2	TGTGCCAGCAGCGCCTCCGAAGATACGCAGTATTTT	CASSASEDTQYF
-	-	TRBJ2-3	TRBV6-1	TGTGCCAGCAGTGTAGATGGGGGGACGCAGTATTTT	CASSVDGGTQYF
-	-	TRBJ2-5	TRBV19	TGTGCCAGTAGTCCTCAGGGGAGGAGAGAAGAGACCCAGTACTTC	CASSPQGRREETQYF
-	TRBD1	TRBJ1-4	TRBV30	TGTGCCTGGAGTGGAACGACAGGGGCTAATGAAAAACTGTTTTTT	CAWSGTTGANEKLFF
few	-	TRBJ1-1	TRBV7-9	TGTGCCAGCAGCCAAAGGGTTGAAGCTTTCTTT	CASSQRVEAFF
-	-	TRBJ2-2	TRBV5-4	TGTGCCAGCAGCCCGAAGGGGCAGGGCCTGAACACCGGGGAGCTGTTTTTT	CASSPKGQGLNTGELFF
-	-	TRBJ2-1	TRBV11-2	TGTGCCAGCAGCTTCCCGTGGGGCTCCTACAATGAGCAGTTCTTC	CASSFPWGSYNEQFF
few	TRBD1	TRBJ1-2	TRBV29-1	TGCAGCGTTGATCGGGACAGGACCTATGGCTACACCTTC	CSVDRDRTYGYTF
few	-	TRBJ2-2	TRBV20-1	TGCAGTGCTAGGACAGCCGGGGAGCTGTTTTTT	CSARTAGELFF